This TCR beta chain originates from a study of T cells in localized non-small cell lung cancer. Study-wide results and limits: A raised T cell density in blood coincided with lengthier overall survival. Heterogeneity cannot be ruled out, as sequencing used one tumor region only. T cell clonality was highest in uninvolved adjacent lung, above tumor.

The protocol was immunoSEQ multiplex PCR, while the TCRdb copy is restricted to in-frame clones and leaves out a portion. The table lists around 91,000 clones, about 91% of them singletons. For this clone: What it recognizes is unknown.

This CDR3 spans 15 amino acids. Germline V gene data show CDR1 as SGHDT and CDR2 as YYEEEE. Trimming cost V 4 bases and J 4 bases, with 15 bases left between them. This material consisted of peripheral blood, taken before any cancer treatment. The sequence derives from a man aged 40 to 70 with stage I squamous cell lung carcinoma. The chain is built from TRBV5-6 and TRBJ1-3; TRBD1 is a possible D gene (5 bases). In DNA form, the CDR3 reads TGTGCCAGCAGCCCTTTGGGGGTGGTAGGAAACACCATATATTTT. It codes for CASSPLGVVGNTIYF.